These 25 T cell receptor beta chains were all obtained from the same sample, sequenced in a study of glioma-infiltrating T cells listed by TCRdb under 2016. TCRdb lists the instrument as Illumina MiSeq. The iRepertoire nested amplicon-rescue multiplex PCR (arm-PCR) platform was used to amplify TCR alpha and beta CDR3 regions from RNA. TCRdb redid the processing of the public reads, applying fastp at Q25 and MiXCR, and retained in-frame beta chains. Identical CDR3 protein sequences are pooled into one entry, listed with their most common genes and DNA. This sample comprises approximately 90,000 distinct CDR3 sequences, about a quarter of them detected only once. Of the sample, over 5% falls within the top ten clones. Material for sequencing was glioma tissue, nonneoplastic brain tissue, or PBMCs (not recorded which). Receptors originate from a human donor with low-grade glioma or glioblastoma, undergoing nonglioma brain surgery, or in good health (not recorded which).

This clonotype was picked up many times. The chain has TRBV6-2 or TRBV6-3 and TRBJ1-2; 7 bases are a match to TRBD1. Germline CDR1 MNHEY, CDR2 SVGEGT. V lost 2 bases, J lost 4 bases, and 7 bases stayed unmatched. This CDR3 spans 15 amino acids. The CDR3 region has the DNA TGTGCCAGCAGTTACCTCCCTCGGACAGGCTATGGCTACACCTTC. This translates into CASSYLPRTGYGYTF.

This clonotype was recorded many times. This chain links TRBV6-2 or TRBV6-3 with TRBJ2-3, with D perhaps matching TRBD1 (5 bases). V lost 4 bases to trimming and J lost 2 bases, with 10 bases between them. Germline CDR1 MNHEY, CDR2 SVGEGT. CDR3 length: 14 residues. The CDR3 DNA reads as TGTGCCAGCAGTTTGGGGCGGTCCACAGATACGCAGTATTTT. It specifies CASSLGRSTDTQYF.

Remarks on this clonotype: This may arise from a read error, as a much more abundant clone is one base away. The chain recombines TRBV2 with TRBJ2-1, with TRBD2 matching over 8 bases. The CDR3 sequence is 12 residues long. Per germline, CDR1 SNHLY and CDR2 FYNNEI. The trim removed 4 bases at V and 14 bases at J, leaving 7 bases unmatched. This CDR3 reads CASSVIAGWKFF. The CDR3 coding sequence is TGTGCCAGCAGTGTCATAGCGGGATGGAAGTTCTTC.

This clonotype was seen many times. The gene calls are TRBV20-1 and TRBJ2-1; D possibly uses TRBD1 or TRBD2 (5 bases each). Germline loops: CDR1 DFQATT, CDR2 SNEGSKA (reference sequence). The ends were cut back, 2 bases at V and 0 bases at J, with 14 bases in the middle. The CDR3 contains 16 residues. CDR3 sequence reads: CSARSRDRSSYNEQFF. The CDR3, as DNA: TGCAGTGCTAGATCCCGGGACCGCAGCTCCTACAATGAGCAGTTCTTC.

Details on this clonotype: Relative to the germline gene, one junction end is altered; a read error may explain this. The chain links TRBV5-4 to TRBJ2-3; D is perhaps TRBD1 (8 bases). Germline CDR1 reads SGHNT; CDR2 reads YYREEE (reference sequence). CDR3 length: 16 residues. The CDR3 sequence is CASSSGTGLVGDTKYF. The CDR3 coding sequence is TGTGCCAGCAGCTCGGGGACAGGACTAGTCGGAGATACGAAGTATTTT.

Worth noting for this clonotype: A much more abundant neighbour one base away suggests this may be a read error. The rearrangement uses TRBV29-1 and TRBJ2-1; D is undetermined. The V gene's germline CDR1 is SQVTM and CDR2 ANQGSEA. This CDR3 spans 14 amino acids. V lost 4 bases and J 5 bases, leaving 15 bases between the germline ends. CDR3 amino acids: CSVVSHPFNNEQFF. As DNA, the CDR3 is TGCAGCGTTGTGTCCCACCCTTTTAACAATGAGCAGTTCTTC.

This clonotype was counted at least ten times. V is TRBV27 and J is TRBJ1-2; TRBD1 agrees at 10 bases. J lost 4 bases, V lost 1 base, and 6 bases had no gene match. Germline V gene data show CDR1 as MNHEY and CDR2 as SMNVEV (reference sequence). This CDR3 has 16 amino acids. The CDR3 DNA is TGTGCCAGCAGTTTATACGGGACAGGGGTCCCCTATGGCTACACCTTC. Its protein is CASSLYGTGVPYGYTF.

This clonotype was detected ten times or more. The chain uses TRBV20-1 and TRBJ1-2; no clear D. The CDR3 length is 14 residues. V lost 0 bases to trimming and J lost 8 bases, with 16 bases between them. Per germline, CDR1 DFQATT and CDR2 SNEGSKA (reference sequence). CDR3: CSARDKWVKEGYTF. The CDR3 region has the DNA TGCAGTGCTAGAGATAAATGGGTAAAGGAGGGCTACACCTTC.

This clonotype was picked up a small number of times. The chain uses TRBV7-9 and TRBJ2-1; 9 bases line up with TRBD1. V was pared by 5 bases and J by 2 bases, with 16 bases of the junction left unmatched. The germline V gene has CDR1 SEHNR and CDR2 FQNEAQ (reference sequence). The CDR3 contains 19 residues. The CDR3 nucleotides are TGTGCCAGCAGCCCGGTCCCGGGACAGGGAAGGGCCACCTACAATGAGCAGTTCTTC. Amino acid sequence: CASSPVPGQGRATYNEQFF.

This clonotype was observed a few times. The V gene is TRBV5-1, the J gene TRBJ1-1; 7 nucleotides match TRBD1. The CDR3 sequence is 14 residues long. The junction had 7 bases not matched to a gene; V was cut back by 7 bases and J by 1 base. Per germline, CDR1 SGHRS and CDR2 YFSETQ. CDR3 amino acids: CASSEQGTNTEAFF. The CDR3 DNA is TGCGCCAGCTCCGAACAGGGGACGAACACTGAAGCTTTCTTT. Variable domain in full (rest from reference TRBV5-1 and TRBJ1-1): KAGVTQTPRYLIKTRGQQVTLSCSPISGHRSVSWYQQTPGQGLQFLFEYFSETQRNKGNFPGRFSGRQFSNSRSEMNVSTLELGDSALYLCASSEQGTNTEAFFGQGTRLTVV.

The chain joins TRBV19 to TRBJ1-1; D is possibly TRBD1 (5 bases). Germline V gene lookup returns CDR1 LNHDA and CDR2 SQIVND (reference sequence). The germline V and J ends were trimmed by 5 bases and 2 bases, with 18 bases remaining between them. CDR3 size: 16 residues. The CDR3 DNA reads as TGTGCCAGTAGTTCGTCGGGACTCCCAGTCAACACTGAAGCTTTCTTT. Translation gives CASSSSGLPVNTEAFF.

This clonotype showed up just a few times. The chain's CDR3 is CASSSTHTEIYEQYF. The CDR3 DNA reads TGTGCCAGCAGCTCGACCCATACGGAGATATACGAGCAGTACTTC. V is TRBV7-9 and J is TRBJ2-7; D gene ambiguous. Between the trimmed V and J ends, which lost 4 bases and 4 bases, there was a span of 17 bases. The germline V gene encodes CDR1 SEHNR and CDR2 FQNEAQ (reference sequence). There are 15 residues in the CDR3.

Ten or more counts support this clonotype. The chain uses TRBV29-1 and TRBJ1-2; TRBD1 aligns across 8 bases. In germline, CDR1 is SQVTM, CDR2 ANQGSEA. The V gene end was trimmed by 4 bases and the J gene end by 0 bases; junction bases not matched to a gene: 10. The CDR3 has 16 amino acids. The CDR3 coding sequence is TGCAGCGTTGGACAGGGGACTTCCTCAGCTAACTATGGCTACACCTTC. It translates to CSVGQGTSSANYGYTF.

Comment on this clonotype: A read error is possible here, since a much larger clone lies one base away. This sequence joins TRBV14 and TRBJ2-7; TRBD1 is a possible D gene (6 bases). Per the germline V gene, CDR1 is SGHDN and CDR2 is FVKESK. The germline V and J ends were trimmed by 8 bases and 0 bases, with 17 bases remaining between them. This CDR3 has 15 amino acids. The DNA for the CDR3 is TGTGCCAGCTCCACAGGGACCACTAGCTCCTACGAGCAGTACTTC. This encodes CASSTGTTSSYEQYF.

This clonotype was detected ten times or more. The V gene is TRBV27, the J gene TRBJ1-2; D gene uncertain. This CDR3 is 13 amino acids long. CDR1 is MNHEY and CDR2 is SMNVEV in the germline V gene (reference sequence). The V and J ends lost 5 bases and 1 base respectively, with 8 bases between them. As DNA, the CDR3 is TGTGCCAGCAGTCGACATTATAACTATGGCTACACCTTC. This encodes CASSRHYNYGYTF.

This clonotype has just one count. A much larger clone differs from this one at a single base, so this may be a read error. V and J are TRBV18 and TRBJ2-2; the D is unclear. The CDR3 sequence is 12 residues long. The germline gives CDR1 KGHSH, CDR2 LQKENI. CDR3 nucleotides: TGTGCCAGATCACCACTCCCCGGGGAGCTGTTTTTT. Translated: CARSPLPGELFF.

Ten or more counts support this clonotype. The J gene is TRBJ2-1, the V gene TRBV18, with D maybe TRBD2 (5 bases). CDR1 and CDR2 (germline): KGHSH, LQKENI. There are 15 residues in the CDR3. Trimming shortened V by 3 bases and J by 1 base, and 10 bases separated the two germline ends. The CDR3 nucleotides are TGTGCCAGCTCACCCGGACTCTCATCCTACAATGAGCAGTTCTTC. It codes for CASSPGLSSYNEQFF.

In its sample, this clonotype was seen a few times. The chain couples TRBV2 to TRBJ2-5; D is undetermined. The CDR3 runs to 14 residues. V was clipped by 4 bases and J by 2 bases, with 11 bases between them. Per germline, CDR1 SNHLY and CDR2 FYNNEI. The CDR3 loop reads CASSGIRLQETQYF. The CDR3 nucleotides are TGTGCCAGCAGTGGGATACGATTACAAGAGACCCAGTACTTC.

In this sample, this clonotype turned up once. The chain uses TRBV27 and TRBJ1-1; 9 positions agree with TRBD1. The CDR3 covers 14 residues. From germline, CDR1 is MNHEY and CDR2 SMNVEV (reference sequence). Trimming cost V 10 bases and J 10 bases; bases outside gene matches: 16. The CDR3 coding sequence is TGTGCCACCGGGACAGGGCATCGGGGGCCCGGAGCTTTCTTT. Amino acids: CATGTGHRGPGAFF.

This clonotype came up many times. For the CDR3, the DNA is TGTGCCAGTAGTATTCGTATGAACACTGAAGCTTTCTTT. It translates to CASSIRMNTEAFF. The chain joins TRBV19 to TRBJ1-1, with unresolved D. V was shortened by 3 bases and J by 0 bases, with 5 bases between the two germline ends. CDR1 and CDR2 from the germline V gene are LNHDA and SQIVND (reference sequence). The CDR3 contains 13 residues.

This clonotype was counted only a few times. The rearrangement uses TRBV5-4 and TRBJ2-3, with D hard to call. The CDR3 sequence is 13 residues long. The V and J ends lost 1 base and 5 bases respectively, with 8 bases between them. The germline gives CDR1 SGHNT, CDR2 YYREEE (reference sequence). CDR3 bases: TGTGCCAGCAGCTTGCCCCCTAGAGATACGCAGTATTTT. Its translation is CASSLPPRDTQYF. Combining the CDR3 with reference TRBV5-4 and TRBJ2-3 gives the whole variable domain ETGVTQSPTHLIKTRGQQVTLRCSSQSGHNTVSWYQQALGQGPQFIFQYYREEENGRGNFPPRFSGLQFPNYSSELNVNALELDDSALYLCASSLPPRDTQYFGPGTRLTVL.

This clonotype was observed at least ten times. This rearrangement joins TRBV2 to TRBJ2-3; D uncertain. The CDR3 covers 14 residues. Germline values: CDR1 SNHLY, CDR2 FYNNEI. V gave up 2 bases and J gave up 5 bases, with 11 bases separating them. In DNA, the CDR3 is TGTGCCAGCAGTGAAAGGCAGGCAGGAGATACGCAGTATTTT. This codes for CASSERQAGDTQYF.

This clonotype was detected a few times. This sequence may be a read error, since a much larger clone differs from it by one base. Here the CDR3 omits its conserved ending phenylalanine or tryptophan, so a read error is the likely source. The chain recombines TRBV18 with TRBJ2-5, with 8 bases lining up with TRBD2. Trimming removed 5 bases from V and 2 bases from J; junction bases left unmatched: 1. The germline V gene has CDR1 KGHSH and CDR2 LQKENI. This CDR3 contains 13 residues. CDR3: CASSGTRQETQYS. In DNA form, the CDR3 reads TGTGCCAGCTCAGGGACTAGGCAAGAGACCCAGTACTCC.

The sample holds many counts of this clonotype. J is TRBJ2-1 and V is TRBV6-1; tentatively, D is TRBD1 or TRBD2 (5 bases each). From germline, CDR1 is MNHNS and CDR2 SASEGT. Trimming shortened V by 6 bases and J by 0 bases, and 9 bases separated the two germline ends. This CDR3 has 14 residues. In DNA form, the CDR3 reads TGTGCCAGCAGCTGGGGGAGCTCCTACAATGAGCAGTTCTTC. This codes for CASSWGSSYNEQFF.

This clonotype was observed at least ten times. The chain recombines TRBV6-1 with TRBJ2-5; TRBD2 aligns across 14 bases. Losses at the gene ends were 5 bases for V and 4 bases for J; bases not matched to a gene: 9. This CDR3 is built from 17 residues. The germline CDR1 and CDR2 sequences are MNHNS and SASEGT. The DNA of the CDR3 is TGTGCCAGCAGTCCCCTAGGGACTAGCGGGGGACGAGAGACCCAGTACTTC. This encodes CASSPLGTSGGRETQYF.